This T cell receptor (beta chain) is from a study of patients with pleural tuberculosis (dated by TCRdb to the mid-2010s). The CDR3 covers 15 residues, taking in both the cysteine and the phenylalanine. The sequence is cut down to CDR3 DNA, 45 bases in frame from base 1. The germline ends are 12 bases apart after V is trimmed by 4 bases and J by 0 bases. Per the germline V gene, SGHDN is the CDR1 and FVKESK is the CDR2. Ten or more counts support this clonotype. Its antigen has not been determined. No much larger clone exists at a distance of one base, and base qualities are not known. Sequencing relied on an Illumina Genome Analyzer IIx. TCRdb ran its own pipeline on the public reads, namely fastp trimming at Q25 and MiXCR clone calling, and kept in-frame beta chains. Each entry is one CDR3 protein sequence, shown with its most common DNA and genes. Counted in this sample were some 48,000 distinct CDR3 sequences; about 7.9% of them appeared once. The ten largest account for around 15% of the sample.

The rearrangement combines TRBV14 with TRBJ1-1, with the D gene call left open. This TCR was recovered from a human donor with pleural tuberculosis. For the CDR3, the sequence is CASSPSGIMNTEAFF. The nucleotide sequence is given as TGTGCCAGCAGCCCTTCCGGCATAATGAACACTGAAGCTTTCTTT.